This TCR beta chain was found in a study of cytomegalovirus exposure and HLA in healthy donors. Findings of the study overall: Listed as cytomegalovirus-associated were 170 or so TCR beta chains. More clonal expansion characterized HLA-associated TCR beta chains than equally common others in a later analysis. Later on, an analysis showed TCR association rates differing by HLA locus, with DRB1 the most and HLA-C the fewest. In a later analysis, productive TCRs from donors in an Asian-associated ancestry cluster reportedly carried fewer N-insertions than the cohort mean.

Trimming took off 1 base at V and 7 bases at J, with 6 bases between the two ends. The germline CDR1 and CDR2 sequences are SGHDT and YYEEEE. There are 13 residues in the CDR3. Only a few counts were recorded for this clone. Its specificity is not known. Primers for the PCR totalled 60 Vbeta and 13 Jbeta. Here immunoSEQ multiplex PCR was the method, and the copy in TCRdb shows in-frame clones only, minus some. This table has about 180,000 clones, 84% appearing once. This chain connects TRBV5-6 to TRBJ1-6, with a possible D match to TRBD1 (5 bases). The TCR was taken from a girl aged 2 to 9 in good health and CMV-seropositive. The sample comprised PBMCs. The chain's CDR3 is CASSLWGNSPLHF. In DNA form, the CDR3 reads TGTGCCAGCAGCTTGTGGGGCAATTCACCCCTCCACTTT.